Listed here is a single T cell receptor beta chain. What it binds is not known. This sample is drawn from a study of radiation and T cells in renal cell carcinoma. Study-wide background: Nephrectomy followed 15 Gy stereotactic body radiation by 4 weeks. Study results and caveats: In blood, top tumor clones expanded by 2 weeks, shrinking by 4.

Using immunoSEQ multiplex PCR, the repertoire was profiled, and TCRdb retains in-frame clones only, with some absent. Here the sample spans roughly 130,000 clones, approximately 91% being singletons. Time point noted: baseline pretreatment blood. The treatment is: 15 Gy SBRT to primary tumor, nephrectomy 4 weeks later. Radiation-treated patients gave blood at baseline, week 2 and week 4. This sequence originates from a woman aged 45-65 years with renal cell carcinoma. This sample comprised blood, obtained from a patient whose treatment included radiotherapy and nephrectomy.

CDR3 coding DNA: TGTGCCAGCTCACACTCCGGACAGAAAGAGACCCAGTACTTC. Translation: CASSHSGQKETQYF. V gene TRBV18 combines with J gene TRBJ2-5, with a tentative D call TRBD1 (6 bases). Trimming took 4 bases from V and 3 from J, leaving 12 bases between them. The CDR3 is 14 residues long. Germline assignment: CDR1 KGHSH and CDR2 LQKENI.